One sample yielded the 20 T cell receptor beta chains listed below, sequenced in a study of T cells after yellow fever vaccination (dated by TCRdb to between 2019 and 2020). This sample's treatment or condition label indicates: live attenuated yellow fever vaccine strain. Receptors were amplified or captured by 5' RACE. Sequencing was performed on an Illumina HiSeq 2500. TCRdb reprocessing: public reads trimmed at Q25 with fastp, clones called with MiXCR, in-frame beta chains kept. Every distinct CDR3 protein forms one entry, paired with its most common genes and DNA. Across this sample there are approximately 340,000 distinct CDR3 sequences, with 8.7% seen only once. The ten largest account for more than 15% of the sample. The source material was PBMCs, sampled on the day of the first yellow fever vaccination. The receptors stem from a man between 18 and 29 years old who received the YFV17D yellow fever vaccine.

The chain recombines TRBV2 with TRBJ2-7; D possibly uses TRBD1 or TRBD2 (5 bases each). In germline, CDR1 is SNHLY, CDR2 FYNNEI. V lost 5 bases, J lost 2 bases, and 13 bases lay in between. The CDR3 runs 14 residues. The CDR3 region is CASSSGTTTYEQYV. In nucleotides, the CDR3 is TGTGCCAGCAGTTCCGGGACGACTACCTACGAGCAGTACGTC.

In its sample, this clonotype was seen many times. The rearrangement uses TRBV7-2 and TRBJ1-3; possible D gene TRBD1, 6 bases. V was shortened by 1 base and J by 0 bases, with 10 bases between the two germline ends. CDR3 length: 16 residues. Germline V gene sequence: CDR1 SGHTA, CDR2 FQGNSA. CDR3 sequence reads: CASSLGGPASGNTIYF. As DNA, the CDR3 is TGTGCCAGCAGCTTAGGGGGGCCCGCCTCTGGAAACACCATATATTTT.

This clonotype came up a few times. V usage is TRBV6-5 and J usage is TRBJ1-1, with D uncertain. The CDR3 loop spans 14 amino acids. Germline CDR1 is MNHEY and CDR2 is SVGAGI. Trimming removed 2 bases from V and 0 bases from J, with 7 bases in between. DNA of the CDR3: TGTGCCAGCAGTTACGGGATTCTGAACACTGAAGCTTTCTTT. Translating gives CASSYGILNTEAFF.

This clonotype occurred a few times. The chain has TRBV4-1 and TRBJ2-2, with D possibly TRBD1 on 6 matching bases. Trimming shortened V by 4 bases and J by 7 bases, and 19 bases separated the two germline ends. The CDR3 runs 16 residues. In germline, CDR1 is MGHRA, CDR2 YSYEKL. CDR3 sequence reads: CASSLRDTRDGGELFF. CDR3 nucleotide sequence: TGCGCCAGCAGCCTCCGGGACACGAGGGATGGCGGGGAGCTGTTTTTT.

This clonotype was observed many times. J is TRBJ1-1 and V is TRBV24-1; D unclear. CDR1 and CDR2 (germline): KGHDR, SFDVKD. V dropped 2 bases and J dropped 1 base, with 10 bases sitting between them. The CDR3 contains 15 residues. The CDR3 region is CATSDSAGGNTEAFF. The CDR3, as DNA: TGTGCCACCAGTGATTCTGCAGGAGGGAACACTGAAGCTTTCTTT.

This clonotype was recorded only once. This chain joins TRBV7-3 and TRBJ1-1; D is unresolved. Germline CDR1 reads SGHTA; CDR2 reads FQGTGA. Trimming stripped 5 bases from V and 1 base from J, with 14 bases between. This CDR3 has 15 residues. The CDR3 coding sequence is TGTGCCAGCAGCACCCCGGCGCGGGGGAACACTGAAGCTTTCTTT. It encodes CASSTPARGNTEAFF.

The chain combines TRBV7-2 with TRBJ2-5, with a possible D match to TRBD1 (6 bases). Per the germline V gene, CDR1 is SGHTA and CDR2 is FQGNSA. Trimming shortened V by 5 bases and J by 2 bases, and 12 bases separated the two germline ends. The CDR3 is made up of 14 amino acids. The CDR3 loop reads CASSGGLLQETQYF. CDR3 in DNA: TGTGCCAGCAGCGGGGGCCTACTACAAGAGACCCAGTACTTC. The full variable domain, its missing parts supplied by reference TRBV7-2 and TRBJ2-5, is GAGVSQSPSNKVTEKGKDVELRCDPISGHTALYWYRQSLGQGLEFLIYFQGNSAPDKSGLPSDRFSAERTGGSVSTLTIQRTQQEDSAVYLCASSGGLLQETQYFGPGTRLLVL.

The chain links TRBV5-1 to TRBJ1-4; TRBD1 matches 8 bases. The germline CDR1 and CDR2 sequences are SGHRS and YFSETQ. This CDR3 has 14 amino acids. V shed 4 bases, J shed 7 bases, and the junction held 6 bases outside the gene matches. In DNA, the CDR3 is TGCGCCAGCAGCCGGACAGGGTCTGTTGAAAAACTGTTTTTT. Amino acids: CASSRTGSVEKLFF.

The chain is built from TRBV2 and TRBJ1-5; D gene ambiguous. This CDR3 is built from 17 residues. V lost 5 bases and J lost 3, with 20 bases in between. CDR1 is SNHLY, CDR2 FYNNEI, per germline. CDR3: CASSSDLESRYNQPQHF. The CDR3 nucleotides are TGTGCCAGCAGTTCCGATTTGGAGTCCCGATACAATCAGCCCCAGCATTTT.

The V and J genes are TRBV20-1 and TRBJ2-2; no reliable D call. CDR1 is DFQATT and CDR2 is SNEGSKA in the germline V gene (reference sequence). V was cut by 2 bases and J by 1 base, with 5 bases left in between. This CDR3 is built from 13 residues. The CDR3 region has the DNA TGCAGTGCTAGAACTGTGAACACCGGGGAGCTGTTTTTT. It is translated as CSARTVNTGELFF.

In its sample, this clonotype was seen many times. The chain uses TRBV5-1 and TRBJ1-5, with unresolved D. The CDR3 extends over 13 amino acids. The V end was cut by 5 bases, the J end by 0 bases, with 6 bases between. In germline, CDR1 is SGHRS, CDR2 YFSETQ. CDR3 amino acids: CASRMNSNQPQHF. In DNA form, the CDR3 reads TGCGCCAGCAGGATGAATAGCAATCAGCCCCAGCATTTT.

This clonotype showed up just a few times. CDR3 sequence: CASSRNRVEKLFF. The CDR3 coding sequence is TGTGCCAGCAGCCGGAACAGGGTGGAAAAACTGTTTTTT. The rearrangement uses TRBV4-2 and TRBJ1-4; weak D call: TRBD1 (6 bases). Germline-derived CDR1 and CDR2 are LGHNA and YNFKEQ. The V end was cut by 4 bases, the J end by 8 bases, with 11 bases between. The CDR3 length is 13 residues.

This clonotype was counted at least ten times. V usage is TRBV6-2 or TRBV6-3 and J usage is TRBJ2-1; tentatively, D is TRBD1 (5 bases). Germline V CDR1 and CDR2: MNHEY, SVGEGT. V lost 2 bases, J lost 5 bases, and 7 bases lay in between. This CDR3 is built from 13 residues. The CDR3 protein is CASSYGAHNEQFF. In DNA form, the CDR3 reads TGTGCCAGCAGTTACGGGGCTCACAATGAGCAGTTCTTC.

The rearrangement uses TRBV5-1 and TRBJ2-3; the D gene is possibly TRBD2 (5 bases). The V and J ends lost 7 bases and 5 bases respectively, with 8 bases between them. This CDR3 has 11 amino acids. Germline-derived CDR1 and CDR2 are SGHRS and YFSETQ. CDR3 coding DNA: TGCGCCAGCTATCGGGGAGATACGCAGTATTTT. Residues: CASYRGDTQYF.

CDR3 loop: CSARPMTRNTGELFF. In nucleotides, the CDR3 is TGCAGTGCTAGACCTATGACACGGAACACCGGGGAGCTGTTTTTT. This chain connects TRBV20-1 to TRBJ2-2, with D unclear. There are 15 residues in the CDR3. Deletions cut 2 bases from V and 1 base from J, with 11 bases between. Germline assignment: CDR1 DFQATT and CDR2 SNEGSKA (reference sequence).

This clonotype was observed a few times. The gene calls are TRBV5-4 and TRBJ2-7; TRBD2 might be the D (5 bases). Trimming stripped 4 bases from V and 6 bases from J, with 20 bases between. The CDR3 consists of 15 residues. Germline V gives CDR1 SGHNT, CDR2 YYREEE (reference sequence). This CDR3 is CASSPWALKGSEQYF. The CDR3 DNA reads as TGTGCCAGCAGCCCCTGGGCCCTTAAAGGGAGCGAGCAGTACTTC.

In DNA, the CDR3 is TGTGCCAGCAGTGGGACAAACAACGCCAACTCTGGAAACACCATATATTTT. It is translated as CASSGTNNANSGNTIYF. The V and J genes are TRBV12-3 or TRBV12-4 and TRBJ1-3, with a weak D call TRBD1 (6 bases). Trimming shortened V by 5 bases and J by 0 bases, and 17 bases separated the two germline ends. CDR3 length: 17 residues.

A few counts support this clonotype. CDR3 sequence: CASSEGRVRSLEQYV. Here the CDR3 DNA reads TGTGCCAGCAGTGAAGGTAGGGTACGGAGTTTAGAGCAGTACGTC. V is TRBV2 and J is TRBJ2-7; no definite D call. The CDR3 is 15 residues long. V was cut by 1 base and J by 7 bases, with 17 bases left in between. Germline CDR1 is SNHLY and CDR2 is FYNNEI.

The genes are TRBV7-2 and TRBJ1-1; D is uncertain. Germline CDR1 is SGHTA and CDR2 is FQGNSA. The CDR3 has 14 amino acids. Trimming pared 5 bases from V and 2 bases from J, leaving 12 bases between. The CDR3 sequence: CASSIGLGNTEAFF. The CDR3 DNA reads as TGTGCCAGCAGCATCGGACTGGGTAACACTGAAGCTTTCTTT.

This clonotype has at least ten counts. The rearrangement links TRBV7-2 to TRBJ2-1; 9 bases match TRBD1. Unmatched junction bases numbered 8, after V lost 5 bases and J lost 3 bases. The CDR3 extends over 16 amino acids. Germline V lookup: CDR1 SGHTA, CDR2 FQGNSA. The CDR3 sequence: CASSIGQGSYYNEQFF. CDR3 DNA: TGTGCCAGCAGCATAGGACAGGGGTCCTACTACAATGAGCAGTTCTTC.